The 19 T cell receptor beta chains below come from one sample, sequenced in a study of vaccination effects on CD4 cells after COVID-19. Only in-frame clones appear in the TCRdb table, and some are missing; sequencing was by immunoSEQ multiplex PCR. This table holds approximately 37,000 clones, around two thirds found once. The antigens of these receptors remain unknown. Culturing for nine to ten days preceded CD4+ T cell isolation. Participants were vaccinated with two doses of either the BNT162b2 or mRNA-1273 vaccine. This specimen was CD4+ T cells from PBMCs cultured without peptide, taken after COVID-19 vaccination. All receptors derive from a human donor who received a COVID-19 vaccine.

The rearrangement uses TRBV7-8 and TRBJ1-4, with 8 bases matching TRBD1. The CDR3 contains 15 residues. The V gene end was trimmed by 5 bases and the J gene end by 1 base; junction bases not matched to a gene: 3. CDR1 is SGHVS and CDR2 is FQNEAQ in the germline V gene. The CDR3: CASSLDRGTNEKLFF. DNA for the CDR3: TGTGCCAGCAGCCTCGACAGGGGAACTAATGAAAAACTGTTTTTT.

This clone was found a few times. The V gene is TRBV6-1, the J gene TRBJ1-2; D is unresolved. CDR1 and CDR2 (germline): MNHNS, SASEGT. The CDR3 runs 15 residues. Trimming pared 1 base from V and 4 bases from J, leaving 13 bases between. The CDR3 protein is CASSEESTAIYGYTF. Written as DNA, the CDR3 is TGTGCCAGCAGTGAAGAGAGCACAGCGATCTATGGCTACACCTTC.

V usage is TRBV25-1 and J usage is TRBJ2-5, with D hard to call. This CDR3 has 13 amino acids. Trimming pared 1 base from V and 1 base from J, leaving 4 bases between. Per germline, CDR1 MGHDK and CDR2 SYGVNS. The chain's CDR3 is CASSESSQETQYF. Written as DNA, the CDR3 is TGTGCCAGCAGTGAATCCAGCCAAGAGACCCAGTACTTC.

This clone was seen a few times. V is TRBV14 and J is TRBJ2-1, with D tentatively TRBD1 or TRBD2 (5 bases each). The CDR3 has 13 amino acids. The V end was cut by 1 base, the J end by 10 bases, with 11 bases between. Germline V gene lookup returns CDR1 SGHDN and CDR2 FVKESK. CDR3 in amino acids: CASSQVRGTEQFF. The CDR3 DNA is TGTGCCAGCAGCCAAGTGAGAGGGACCGAGCAGTTCTTC.

The V and J genes are TRBV12-5 and TRBJ1-1, with a possible D match to TRBD1 (6 bases). The germline CDR1 and CDR2 sequences are LGHNT and FRNRAP. The CDR3 length is 13 residues. Trimming cost V 6 bases and J 3 bases, with 11 bases left between them. Here the CDR3 DNA reads TGTGCTAGTGGAAGGGGGTGGGACACTGAAGCTTTCTTT. Protein product: CASGRGWDTEAFF. Full variable domain (missing parts from reference TRBV12-5 and TRBJ1-1): DARVTQTPRHKVTEMGQEVTMRCQPILGHNTVFWYRQTMMQGLELLAYFRNRAPLDDSGMPKDRFSAEMPDATLATLKIQPSEPRDSAVYFCASGRGWDTEAFFGQGTRLTVV.

The V call is TRBV12-3 or TRBV12-4, the J call TRBJ2-5; the D is unclear. This CDR3 has 11 amino acids. With 5 bases removed from V and 5 bases from J, the gap between germline ends came to 6 bases. CDR3 bases: TGTGCCAGCAGTCCACATGAGACCCAGTACTTC. Protein product: CASSPHETQYF.

The chain is built from TRBV30 and TRBJ1-6; 8 bases line up with TRBD1. This CDR3 is 15 amino acids long. V was pared by 2 bases and J by 10 bases, with 10 bases of the junction left unmatched. The germline gives CDR1 GTSNPN, CDR2 SVGIG (reference sequence). DNA of the CDR3: TGTGCCTGGAGTATTCCGACAGGGGTAGGGTCACCCCTCCACTTT. Protein product: CAWSIPTGVGSPLHF.

The chain uses TRBV6-5 and TRBJ2-3, with TRBD1 matching over 7 bases. CDR3 length: 15 amino acids. The trim removed 8 bases at V and 3 bases at J, leaving 11 bases unmatched. CDR1 is MNHEY and CDR2 is SVGAGI in the germline V gene. The CDR3 coding sequence is TGTGCCAGCCACTCGTCCGGGACAGAAACAGATACGCAGTATTTT. Its translation is CASHSSGTETDTQYF.

The V call is TRBV18, the J call TRBJ2-1; 9 bases fit TRBD2. Germline CDR1 reads KGHSH; CDR2 reads LQKENI. V dropped 1 base and J dropped 9; count of bases not matched to a gene: 4. The CDR3 covers 14 residues. Written as DNA, the CDR3 is TGTGCCAGCTCACCACTAGCGGGAGATGTTGAGCAGTTCTTC. Encoded protein: CASSPLAGDVEQFF.

The genes are TRBV6-5 and TRBJ2-2; D uncertain. CDR3 length equals 12 residues. Germline V lookup: CDR1 MNHEY, CDR2 SVGAGI. The V gene lost 9 bases and the J gene lost 4 bases, with 9 bases spanning the gap. The CDR3 nucleotides are TGTGCCAGTGGCGAGATCACCGGGGAGCTGTTTTTT. Amino acid sequence: CASGEITGELFF.

The rearrangement uses TRBV6-5 and TRBJ1-5, with D possibly TRBD1 on 5 matching bases. Per germline, CDR1 MNHEY and CDR2 SVGAGI. V was clipped by 8 bases and J by 2 bases, with 10 bases between them. The CDR3 is 13 residues long. Here the CDR3 reads CASGREGNQPQHF. In DNA form, the CDR3 reads TGTGCCAGCGGCAGGGAGGGCAATCAGCCCCAGCATTTT.

This chain uses TRBV6-5 with TRBJ2-1; 7 positions match TRBD1. The CDR3 contains 15 residues. Trimming at V came to 0 bases and at J to 5 bases, leaving 4 bases not matched to a gene. The germline gives CDR1 MNHEY, CDR2 SVGAGI. The CDR3 DNA follows: TGTGCCAGCAGTTACTCGAGGGGGCGCGACAATGAGCAGTTCTTC. Protein sequence: CASSYSRGRDNEQFF.

The chain is built from TRBV12-3 or TRBV12-4 and TRBJ2-3, with D unresolved. This CDR3 has 13 amino acids. V was clipped by 1 base and J by 6 bases, with 8 bases between them. For the CDR3, the DNA is TGTGCCAGCAGTTTAGTCGGGTCCGATACGCAGTATTTT. As protein: CASSLVGSDTQYF.

The chain couples TRBV6-1 to TRBJ1-2; D may be TRBD1 (6 bases). Germline values: CDR1 MNHNS, CDR2 SASEGT. V gave up 3 bases and J gave up 8 bases, with 13 bases separating them. CDR3 length: 13 residues. The CDR3 DNA reads as TGTGCCAGCAGTGAGACAAGGGGGGGAGGCTACACCTTC. Translating it yields CASSETRGGGYTF.

The rearrangement links TRBV12-3 or TRBV12-4 to TRBJ2-7, with a possible D match to TRBD1 (6 bases). The CDR3 length is 13 residues. Trimming pared 1 base from V and 7 bases from J, leaving 11 bases between. The CDR3 is CASSLGGRGEQYF. CDR3 sequence (DNA): TGTGCCAGCAGTTTAGGAGGTAGGGGGGAGCAGTACTTC.

This clone occurred a few times. The chain carries TRBV6-2 or TRBV6-3 and TRBJ1-1; TRBD1 agrees at 7 bases. After removal of 4 bases from V and 1 base from J, the junction contained 3 bases not matched to a gene. This CDR3 spans 14 amino acids. The germline CDR1 and CDR2 sequences are MNHEY and SVGEGT. The CDR3 spells CASSFGTANTEAFF. The DNA for the CDR3 is TGTGCCAGCAGTTTCGGGACAGCGAACACTGAAGCTTTCTTT.

The rearrangement links TRBV6-5 to TRBJ1-2; 11 nucleotides match TRBD1. This CDR3 spans 14 amino acids. Per germline, CDR1 MNHEY and CDR2 SVGAGI. Unmatched junction bases numbered 6, after V lost 4 bases and J lost 8 bases. The chain's CDR3 is CASSFGQGARGYTF. DNA for the CDR3: TGTGCCAGCAGTTTTGGACAGGGGGCGCGAGGCTACACCTTC.

A few counts support this clone. This sequence joins TRBV18 and TRBJ1-6; D ambiguous. Trimming shortened V by 3 bases and J by 7 bases, and 7 bases separated the two germline ends. Germline V gives CDR1 KGHSH, CDR2 LQKENI. The CDR3 is 13 residues long. This CDR3 is CASSPLINSPLHF. For the CDR3, the DNA is TGTGCCAGCTCACCGCTAATAAATTCACCCCTCCACTTT.

This chain uses TRBV2 with TRBJ2-4; D call uncertain. The germline gives CDR1 SNHLY, CDR2 FYNNEI. The V end lost 9 bases, the J end lost 4 bases, and 7 bases lay between the germline ends. This CDR3 spans 11 amino acids. The CDR3 DNA reads as TGTGCCAGTGAGCAGAAAAACATTCAGTACTTC. It is translated as CASEQKNIQYF. Looking up the rest from reference TRBV2 and TRBJ2-4 gives the full variable domain: EPEVTQTPSHQVTQMGQEVILRCVPISNHLYFYWYRQILGQKVEFLVSFYNNEISEKSEIFDDQFSVERPDGSNFTLKIRSTKLEDSAMYFCASEQKNIQYFGAGTRLSVL.